Listed below are T cell receptor beta chains from one sample, sequenced in a study of blood T cell repertoires in COVID-19. Profiling relied on immunoSEQ multiplex PCR, and the TCRdb table lists in-frame clones only, not all of them. The data contain 100,000 to 150,000 clones, 92% of them singletons. Source material: peripheral blood. All receptors derive from a man aged 50 or older with COVID-19, enrolled during active disease. Each CDR3 is given with its conserved first and last residue. The order of the fields is J gene, V gene, D gene, clone size, CDR3 protein, CDR3 DNA. D genes are given only for firm matches. Expanded clones get a size class; other rows say once, few or many, or leave the size out.

TRBJ2-7,TRBV28,TRBD2,NA,CASTKSGTSLLEQYF,TGTGCCAGCACCAAGAGCGGGACTAGTCTTCTCGAGCAGTACTTC
TRBJ2-2,TRBV19,NA,NA,CATRAGGKNTGELFF,TGTGCCACCAGGGCCGGGGGTAAGAACACCGGGGAGCTGTTTTTT
TRBJ1-4,TRBV18,TRBD1,NA,CASSLNRGSEKLFF,TGTGCCAGCTCACTGAACAGGGGTTCGGAAAAACTGTTTTTT
TRBJ2-1,TRBV28,TRBD2,NA,CASSLLTSGDNEQFF,TGTGCCAGCAGTTTGTTGACTAGCGGCGACAATGAGCAGTTCTTC
TRBJ2-7,TRBV9,NA,NA,CASSVAGEYEQYF,TGTGCCAGCAGCGTAGCAGGGGAGTACGAGCAGTACTTC
TRBJ2-2,TRBV3-1/TRBV3-2,TRBD2,NA,CASSPRLAGTGELFF,TGTGCCAGCAGCCCTCGACTAGCGGGAACCGGGGAGCTGTTTTTT
TRBJ1-2,TRBV2,NA,NA,CASRGAGSGYTF,TGTGCCAGCAGGGGCGCGGGGAGTGGCTACACCTTC
TRBJ2-1,TRBV7-2,TRBD2,NA,CASSLVGGGRGDEQFF,TGTGCCAGCAGCTTAGTGGGGGGAGGGCGAGGTGATGAGCAGTTCTTC
TRBJ1-1,TRBV9,NA,NA,CASKSPGNTEAFF,TGTGCCAGCAAGTCTCCAGGGAACACTGAAGCTTTCTTT
TRBJ2-1,TRBV3-1/TRBV3-2,NA,NA,CASSARGTFNEQFF,TGTGCCAGCAGCGCTCGTGGGACATTCAATGAGCAGTTCTTC
TRBJ2-3,TRBV19,NA,NA,CASSMGRTSTDTQYF,TGTGCCAGTAGTATGGGGCGGACCAGCACAGATACGCAGTATTTT
TRBJ2-5,TRBV9,TRBD1,NA,CASSGQGWTETQYF,TGTGCCAGCAGCGGACAGGGGTGGACGGAGACCCAGTACTTC
TRBJ2-2,TRBV29-1,NA,NA,CSVEKRATGELFF,TGCAGCGTGGAGAAGCGGGCCACCGGGGAGCTGTTTTTT
TRBJ2-7,TRBV7-3,NA,NA,CASSRTEGGEQYF,TGTGCCAGCAGTCGAACAGAGGGTGGAGAGCAGTACTTC
TRBJ1-3,TRBV27,TRBD1,NA,CASSPGGGTAGNTIYF,TGTGCCAGCAGTCCCGGAGGAGGGACAGCTGGAAACACCATATATTTT
TRBJ2-1,TRBV30,NA,NA,CAWSKVALSYNEQFF,TGTGCCTGGAGTAAAGTGGCTCTCTCCTACAATGAGCAGTTCTTC
TRBJ2-2,TRBV10-3,NA,NA,CAVGKGPNTGELFF,TGTGCCGTTGGTAAGGGGCCGAACACCGGGGAGCTGTTTTTT
TRBJ2-3,TRBV19,TRBD1,NA,CASSIAGTGADTQYF,TGTGCCAGTAGTATAGCGGGGACAGGGGCAGATACGCAGTATTTT
TRBJ2-3,TRBV7-9,TRBD2,NA,CASSFEIAGGGTDTQYF,TGTGCCAGCAGCTTTGAGATAGCGGGAGGTGGCACAGATACGCAGTATTTT
TRBJ2-3,TRBV6-1,TRBD2,NA,CASSEALAGGPDTQYF,TGTGCCAGCAGTGAAGCTCTAGCGGGAGGGCCAGATACGCAGTATTTT
TRBJ2-1,TRBV11-2,TRBD1,NA,CASSLDGTGNYNEQFF,TGTGCCAGCAGCTTAGATGGGACAGGGAACTACAATGAGCAGTTCTTC
TRBJ2-5,TRBV6-2/TRBV6-3,NA,NA,CASSSTVQETQYF,TGTGCCAGCAGTTCCACGGTTCAAGAGACCCAGTACTTC
TRBJ1-2,TRBV24-1,NA,NA,CATSDPGFGYTF,TGTGCCACCAGTGACCCAGGGTTTGGCTACACCTTC
TRBJ2-1,TRBV29-1,NA,NA,CSVEFGGRYNEQFF,TGCAGCGTTGAGTTCGGCGGAAGATACAATGAGCAGTTCTTC
TRBJ2-2,TRBV5-5,TRBD2,NA,CASSPWDLAGGTGELFF,TGTGCCAGCAGCCCCTGGGATCTAGCGGGGGGGACCGGGGAGCTGTTTTTT
TRBJ2-2,TRBV19,TRBD2,once,CASSLEPSGNWPGELFF,TGTGCCAGTAGTTTGGAACCTAGCGGGAATTGGCCCGGGGAGCTGTTTTTT
TRBJ1-4,TRBV6-5,NA,NA,CASMENEKLFF,TGTGCCAGCATGGAGAATGAAAAACTGTTTTTT
TRBJ2-2,TRBV5-4,NA,NA,CASSPVRVAKAGELFF,TGTGCCAGCAGTCCCGTGAGGGTAGCGAAGGCCGGGGAGCTGTTTTTT
TRBJ1-5,TRBV28,TRBD1,NA,CATSLTGSGNQPQHF,TGTGCCACCTCCTTGACAGGGTCGGGCAATCAGCCCCAGCATTTT
TRBJ2-1,TRBV9,TRBD2,NA,CASSVATSGYNEQFF,TGTGCCAGCAGCGTAGCAACTAGCGGGTACAATGAGCAGTTCTTC
TRBJ1-6,TRBV6-4,TRBD1,NA,CASRDNDRDWGNSPLHF,TGTGCCAGCAGGGACAATGACAGGGACTGGGGTAATTCACCCCTCCACTTT
TRBJ1-2,TRBV30,NA,NA,CAWSYRADASYTF,TGTGCCTGGAGTTACAGAGCTGATGCAAGCTACACCTTC
TRBJ2-1,TRBV24-1,TRBD2,NA,CATSDLASGGEVQFF,TGTGCCACCAGTGATTTGGCTAGCGGGGGCGAGGTACAGTTCTTC
TRBJ2-3,TRBV20-1,TRBD2,NA,CSASLLAGVADTQYF,TGCAGTGCTAGTTTACTAGCGGGAGTCGCAGATACGCAGTATTTT
TRBJ2-5,TRBV5-1,TRBD2,NA,CASSPGTSQETQYF,TGCGCCAGCAGCCCGGGGACTAGCCAAGAGACCCAGTACTTC
TRBJ2-7,TRBV10-3,TRBD1,NA,CAISETGNPYEQYF,TGTGCCATATCCGAGACAGGGAATCCCTACGAGCAGTACTTC
TRBJ2-1,TRBV21-1,NA,NA,CASSKETSGDDNEQFF,TGTGCCAGCAGCAAAGAGACTAGCGGAGATGACAATGAGCAGTTCTTC
TRBJ2-3,TRBV19,TRBD2,few,CASSIVLSGGDTQYF,TGTGCCAGTAGTATAGTCCTTAGCGGGGGAGATACGCAGTATTTT
TRBJ1-2,TRBV25-1,NA,NA,CASLHTGLGYTF,TGTGCCAGCCTTCATACAGGGTTAGGCTACACCTTC
TRBJ2-7,TRBV11-2,TRBD2,NA,CASSTGLGLHYEQYF,TGTGCCAGCAGCACCGGATTGGGACTACACTACGAGCAGTACTTC
TRBJ2-7,TRBV24-1,TRBD1,NA,CATRQGSAGEQYF,TGTGCCACCCGACAGGGTTCAGCAGGCGAGCAGTACTTC
TRBJ2-2,TRBV7-9,TRBD2,NA,CASSLPGTSGIPRELFF,TGTGCCAGCAGCCTGCCAGGGACTAGCGGGATACCTCGGGAGCTGTTTTTT
TRBJ2-7,TRBV7-3,TRBD1,NA,CASSLDPGQPSYEQYF,TGTGCCAGCAGCCTAGATCCGGGACAGCCCTCCTACGAGCAGTACTTC
TRBJ1-5,TRBV19,NA,NA,CASSGSSNQPQHF,TGTGCCAGTAGCGGGAGTAGCAATCAGCCCCAGCATTTT
TRBJ2-1,TRBV9,TRBD1,once,CASNAPGQGNNEQFF,TGTGCCAGCAACGCTCCGGGACAGGGAAACAATGAGCAGTTCTTC
TRBJ1-5,TRBV2,TRBD1,once,CASSPGQGNQPQHF,TGTGCCAGCAGTCCCGGACAGGGAAATCAGCCCCAGCATTTT
TRBJ1-1,TRBV18,NA,NA,CASSHGQNTEAFF,TGTGCCAGCTCACACGGACAGAACACTGAAGCTTTCTTT
TRBJ1-5,TRBV19,TRBD1,NA,CASNTLPGTGDQPQHF,TGTGCCAGTAATACCCTTCCCGGGACAGGGGATCAGCCCCAGCATTTT
TRBJ1-1,TRBV18,TRBD1,NA,CASSQGQGKNTEAFF,TGTGCCAGCTCACAGGGACAGGGAAAAAACACTGAAGCTTTCTTT
TRBJ2-3,TRBV9,TRBD2,NA,CASSVDSASGSADTQYF,TGTGCCAGCAGCGTAGATTCGGCTAGCGGGAGTGCAGATACGCAGTATTTT
TRBJ2-6,TRBV7-2,NA,NA,CASSASGAGANVLTF,TGTGCCAGCAGCGCCTCAGGGGCTGGGGCCAACGTCCTGACTTTC
TRBJ2-2,TRBV18,TRBD1,NA,CASSPPGTGGTGELFF,TGTGCCAGCTCACCACCCGGGACAGGGGGCACCGGGGAGCTGTTTTTT
TRBJ2-7,TRBV9,NA,NA,CASSLTDEQYF,TGTGCCAGCAGCCTAACAGACGAGCAGTACTTC
TRBJ2-7,TRBV7-9,NA,NA,CASSLGASSYEQYF,TGTGCCAGCAGCTTAGGGGCCAGCTCCTACGAGCAGTACTTC